In this sample, the clone carrying this T cell receptor (beta chain) turned up once. The data belong to a study of blood T cell repertoires in COVID-19. Study information: The United States, Italy and Spain provided the acute and convalescent COVID-19 samples. The analysed material was cDNA or gDNA that came from T cells, B-cell-depleted T cells, or PBMCs.

Authors' data handling: Counts of nucleated cells, estimated from reference gene primer amplification, were obtained. Here immunoSEQ multiplex PCR was the method, and the copy in TCRdb shows in-frame clones only, minus some. From that table come the V and J calls and clone size; the DNA was used to work out D and trimming. The sample records under 90,000 clones, around 90% being singletons. The TCR was taken from a man aged 35 to 55 with COVID-19, enrolled during active disease. The specimen was peripheral blood.

The CDR3 DNA sequence: TGCAGTGCTAGTCGGGGGGGCACACACAATGAGCAGTTCTTC. Its translation is CSASRGGTHNEQFF. This chain joins TRBV20-1 and TRBJ2-1; TRBD2 matches at 8 bases. The trim removed 3 bases at V and 5 bases at J, leaving 6 bases unmatched. CDR1 and CDR2 from the germline V gene are DFQATT and SNEGSKA (reference sequence). This CDR3 contains 14 residues.